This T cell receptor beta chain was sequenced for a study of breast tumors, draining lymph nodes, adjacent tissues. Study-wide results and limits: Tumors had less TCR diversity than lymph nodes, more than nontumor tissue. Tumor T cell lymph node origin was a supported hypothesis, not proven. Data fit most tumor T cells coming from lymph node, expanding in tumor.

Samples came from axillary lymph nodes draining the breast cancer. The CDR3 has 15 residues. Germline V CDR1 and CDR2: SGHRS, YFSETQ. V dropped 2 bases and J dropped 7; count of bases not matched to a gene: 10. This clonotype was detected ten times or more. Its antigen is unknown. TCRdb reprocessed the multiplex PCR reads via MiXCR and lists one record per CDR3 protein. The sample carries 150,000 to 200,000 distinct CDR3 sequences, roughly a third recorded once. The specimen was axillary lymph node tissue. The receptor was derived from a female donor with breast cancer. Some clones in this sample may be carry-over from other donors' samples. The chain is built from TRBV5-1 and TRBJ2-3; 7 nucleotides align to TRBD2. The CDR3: CASSLSTGGGNTQYF. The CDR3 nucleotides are TGCGCCAGCAGCTTATCGACGGGAGGAGGAAATACGCAGTATTTT. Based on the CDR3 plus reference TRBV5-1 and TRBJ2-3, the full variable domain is KAGVTQTPRYLIKTRGQQVTLSCSPISGHRSVSWYQQTPGQGLQFLFEYFSETQRNKGNFPGRFSGRQFSNSRSEMNVSTLELGDSALYLCASSLSTGGGNTQYFGPGTRLTVL.